A selection of T cell receptor beta chains follows, all from one sample in a study of blood T cell repertoires in COVID-19. Method: immunoSEQ multiplex PCR; TCRdb's copy keeps in-frame clones and lacks some. The sample yields more than 200,000 clones, 70% to 85% seen once. Sequencing input: peripheral blood. The origin of the receptors is a woman aged 80 or over with active or convalescent COVID-19. CDR3s include the opening cysteine and the closing phenylalanine or tryptophan. D genes are given only for firm matches. Clone size is stated in some rows and not others, as once, few, many or a class when expanded.

J gene,V gene,clone size,D gene,CDR3 protein,CDR3 DNA
TRBJ2-1,TRBV18,few,NA,CASSPQGTREDEQFF,TGTGCCAGCTCACCACAGGGAACTAGGGAGGATGAGCAGTTCTTC
TRBJ2-7,TRBV6-1,few,NA,CASSEALGGYEQYF,TGTGCCAGCAGTGAAGCCCTGGGGGGCTACGAGCAGTACTTC
TRBJ2-2,TRBV5-1,NA,NA,CASREGPGNTGELFF,TGCGCCAGCAGGGAGGGCCCGGGGAACACCGGGGAGCTGTTTTTT
TRBJ1-2,TRBV28,NA,NA,CATRPSYGYTF,TGTGCCACCAGACCCAGCTATGGCTACACCTTC
TRBJ2-4,TRBV10-3,once,NA,CAISESGGFDIQYF,TGTGCCATCAGTGAGTCGGGGGGTTTTGACATTCAGTACTTC
TRBJ1-5,TRBV19,NA,NA,CASSTPGDSNQPQHF,TGTGCCAGTAGTACCCCAGGGGATAGCAATCAGCCCCAGCATTTT
TRBJ1-2,TRBV6-1,NA,NA,CASSEYVRGTYYGYTF,TGTGCCAGCAGTGAATACGTACGGGGAACTTACTATGGCTACACCTTC
TRBJ1-4,TRBV5-1,NA,TRBD1,CASSLFGQGAATNEKLFF,TGCGCCAGCAGCTTGTTCGGACAGGGGGCTGCAACTAATGAAAAACTGTTTTTT
TRBJ2-7,TRBV3-1/TRBV3-2,NA,TRBD2,CASSPTSGRQRYF,TGTGCCAGCAGCCCAACTAGCGGGAGGCAGCGGTACTTC
TRBJ1-2,TRBV18,few,NA,CASSLSREDALPRGYTF,TGTGCCAGCTCGCTTAGCCGGGAGGACGCCTTGCCACGTGGCTACACCTTC